This is a list of T cell receptor beta chains from one sample in a study of human T cells and chemical hapten exposure. TCRdb re-called the RACE reads with MiXCR, one entry per CDR3 protein. The data contain about 170,000 distinct CDR3 sequences, 25% to 35% of them singletons. Sequencing used whole blood, obtained in connection with sensitization to the hapten diphenylcyclopropenone (DPC). The source of these receptors is a woman aged 18-29 years with alopecia areata. Some clones in this sample may be carry-over from other donors' samples. The CDR3 runs from the conserved cysteine through the conserved F or W. The D gene is left open where the match is weak. Part of the rows lack a size; the others show once, few, many or a class for expanded clones.

TRBV25-1	-	-	TRBJ1-5	TGTGCCAGCAGTGCCTCTTCCGGGACAATGCCCCAGCATTTT	CASSASSGTMPQHF
TRBV20-1	TRBD1	-	TRBJ1-4	TGCAGTGTTGGACAGGGGGCGCAGGGTGAAAAACTGTTTTTT	CSVGQGAQGEKLFF
TRBV12-3/TRBV12-4	TRBD2	few	TRBJ2-7	TGTGCCAGCAGTACCCGGGCTAGCGGGACGGTTTACGAGCAGTACTTC	CASSTRASGTVYEQYF
TRBV6-2/TRBV6-3	TRBD2	-	TRBJ2-7	TGTGCCAGCGGCGAGGGACTAGCGAAAGACGAGCAGTACTTC	CASGEGLAKDEQYF
TRBV4-3	TRBD1	-	TRBJ2-3	TGCGCCAGCAGCCAAGACATGGGGACAGGGGAAAAAGCAGATACGCAGTATTTT	CASSQDMGTGEKADTQYF
TRBV4-3	-	-	TRBJ1-3	TGCGCCAGCAGCCTAACGGGCGTCTCTGGAAACACCATATATTTT	CASSLTGVSGNTIYF
TRBV29-1	-	many	TRBJ2-3	TGCAGCGTGGGGACAACACATGACCGCACAGATACGCAGTATTTT	CSVGTTHDRTDTQYF
TRBV27	-	few	TRBJ1-1	TGTGCCAGCAGTTCACGAATACAGGGACGGGGCACTGAAGCTTTCTTT	CASSSRIQGRGTEAFF
TRBV6-2/TRBV6-3	-	-	TRBJ1-5	TGTGCCAGCAGAAAATGGGCAACAGCCGGAAATCAGCCCCAGCATTTT	CASRKWATAGNQPQHF
TRBV20-1	-	few	TRBJ2-7	TGCAGTGCTAGGAGATCCGCCGGGGCGGAGTACGAGCAGTACTTC	CSARRSAGAEYEQYF
TRBV7-2	-	-	TRBJ2-2	TGTGCCAGCACCCCGGGACCCTTAACCGGGGAGCTGTTTTTT	CASTPGPLTGELFF